Shown below are 2 T cell receptor beta chains from a single sample sequenced in a study of cytomegalovirus exposure and HLA in healthy donors. Repertoires were generated with immunoSEQ multiplex PCR, while TCRdb's copy carries only in-frame clones and drops some. In the table there are some 250,000 clones, 86% of which are singletons. Sequenced: PBMCs. Receptors originate from a young woman in good health and CMV-seropositive.

The rearrangement uses TRBV6-5 and TRBJ1-2, with D perhaps matching TRBD1 (5 bases). V lost 6 bases to trimming and J lost 7 bases, with 12 bases between them. The germline CDR1 and CDR2 sequences are MNHEY and SVGAGI. This CDR3 has 12 residues. CDR3 region: CASSLGGFGYTF. The CDR3, as DNA: TGTGCCAGCAGCCTCGGGGGGTTTGGCTACACCTTC.

This clone was seen just once. The rearrangement uses TRBV7-9 and TRBJ2-1, with TRBD2 identical over 11 bases. V shed 5 bases and J 10 bases; nucleotides not matched to a gene: 10. The CDR3 consists of 15 residues. Germline lookup yields CDR1 SEHNR and CDR2 FQNEAQ (reference sequence). This CDR3 is CASSRGTSGLKEQFF. CDR3 DNA sequence: TGTGCCAGCAGCAGGGGGACTAGCGGCCTCAAGGAGCAGTTCTTC.